This record looks at one TCR beta chain sequence and its context. These data belong to a study of blood T cells in healthy people across ages. The germline V gene encodes CDR1 SGHTA and CDR2 FQGNSA. V lost 2 bases to trimming and J lost 13 bases, with 12 bases between them. The CDR3 is 12 amino acids. It was with a sample-barcoded 5' primer and a J-beta primer mix that a second PCR of roughly 7 to 11 cycles was run. TCRdb re-called the 5' RACE reads with MiXCR, one entry per CDR3 protein. The sample includes around 990,000 distinct CDR3 sequences, about two fifths seen only once; the top ten take less than 15%.

This receptor was identified in a man between 18 and 35 years old in good health. Sequencing input: blood. The rearrangement uses TRBV7-2 and TRBJ2-1; D uncertain. The CDR3 region is CASSLPFKTQFF. CDR3 nucleotides: TGTGCCAGCAGCTTACCGTTTAAAACCCAGTTCTTC.